A single sample is the source of the 14 T cell receptor beta chains below, sequenced in a study of Graves' ophthalmopathy and Graves' hyperthyroidism. The study amplified TCR beta CDR3 regions using RNA transcripts. Following a first-round RT-PCR that used HTBI primers, a second-round multiplex PCR was carried out. TCRdb used MiXCR to reprocess the multiplex PCR reads, holding one entry per CDR3 protein. The top ten hold around 10% of the sample, which has around 1.1 million distinct CDR3 sequences, 35% to 40% seen once. Sequenced: peripheral blood or thyroid tissue (not recorded which). Source of these receptors: an adult man with Graves' hyperthyroidism.

Ten or more counts support this clonotype. The chain couples TRBV29-1 to TRBJ2-5; 15 bases fit TRBD2. V lost 0 bases and J lost 2; bases outside the gene matches: 1. Germline values: CDR1 SQVTM, CDR2 ANQGSEA. The CDR3 contains 16 residues. This CDR3 reads CSVEEGLAGGQETQYF. The CDR3 DNA follows: TGCAGCGTTGAAGAGGGACTAGCGGGGGGACAAGAGACCCAGTACTTC.

The V call is TRBV7-2, the J call TRBJ2-7, with D uncertain. V was clipped by 7 bases and J by 6 bases, with 19 bases between them. The length of the CDR3 is 14 residues. CDR1 is SGHTA, CDR2 FQGNSA, per germline. DNA for the CDR3: TGTGCCAGCATTCGCCCCATCCCCCATGGCGAGCAGTACTTC. This encodes CASIRPIPHGEQYF.

In this sample, this clonotype turned up many times. The rearrangement uses TRBV29-1 and TRBJ1-1; D gene unclear. The germline V gene has CDR1 SQVTM and CDR2 ANQGSEA. This CDR3 is 12 amino acids long. Trimming cost V 7 bases and J 7 bases, with 16 bases left between them. The CDR3 DNA is TGCAGCGCCGCCCCCCAGGAGAGTGAAGCTTTCTTT. Protein sequence: CSAAPQESEAFF.

This clonotype was observed at least ten times. V gene TRBV12-3 or TRBV12-4 combines with J gene TRBJ2-6, with 7 nucleotides matching TRBD1. There are 17 residues in the CDR3. Trimming at V came to 6 bases and at J to 0 bases, leaving 8 bases not matched to a gene. Written as DNA, the CDR3 is TGTGCCAGCAGCTACCGACAGGGACACTCTGGGGCCAACGTCCTGACTTTC. This gives the protein CASSYRQGHSGANVLTF.

About this clonotype: The DNA is omitted, as the CDR3 cannot be located on it reliably, and the CDR3 follows TCRdb's listing. The chain has TRBV19 and TRBJ1-5. Germline V lookup: CDR1 LNHDA, CDR2 SQIVND (reference sequence). Including both end residues, the CDR3 is 23 amino acids long. CDR3 residues: CASSQTSVYFCATQSGSNQPQHF.

The V gene is TRBV29-1, the J gene TRBJ2-5; TRBD1 aligns across 8 bases. The germline gives CDR1 SQVTM, CDR2 ANQGSEA. J was trimmed by 5 bases and V by 6 bases; bases with no gene match: 5. The CDR3 sequence is 12 residues long. CDR3 DNA: TGCAGCGTCCGACAGGGGTACGAGACCCAGTACTTC. This translates into CSVRQGYETQYF. The full variable domain, completed using reference TRBV29-1 and TRBJ2-5, is SAVISQKPSRDICQRGTSLTIQCQVDSQVTMMFWYRQQPGQSLTLIATANQGSEATYESGFVIDKFPISRPNLTFSTLTVSNMSPEDSSIYLCSVRQGYETQYFGPGTRLLVL.

In this sample, this clonotype turned up a few times. The V call is TRBV19, the J call TRBJ1-2; a weak D match, TRBD1 (5 bases). Germline loops: CDR1 LNHDA, CDR2 SQIVND (reference sequence). V was cut by 5 bases and J by 2 bases, with 18 bases left in between. This CDR3 is built from 16 residues. CDR3 in DNA: TGTGCCAGTAGTGCTCGTGGAGGGGAAGGAAACTATGGCTACACCTTC. It codes for CASSARGGEGNYGYTF.

This clonotype was seen many times. The chain has TRBV5-6 and TRBJ1-1; possibly TRBD1 for D (5 bases). Trimming took off 2 bases at V and 3 bases at J, with 11 bases between the two ends. The germline V gene encodes CDR1 SGHDT and CDR2 YYEEEE. The CDR3 loop spans 14 amino acids. The CDR3 spells CASSFGARDTEAFF. For the CDR3, the DNA is TGTGCCAGCAGCTTCGGGGCGCGGGACACTGAAGCTTTCTTT.

The rearrangement joins TRBV20-1 to TRBJ1-6; perhaps TRBD1 as D (6 bases). The germline gives CDR1 DFQATT, CDR2 SNEGSKA (reference sequence). The CDR3 is made up of 15 amino acids. Trimming took 0 bases from V and 7 from J, leaving 13 bases between them. CDR3 protein: CSAREGAVGNSPLHF. CDR3 DNA: TGCAGTGCTAGAGAGGGGGCTGTTGGGAATTCACCCCTCCACTTT.

This clonotype appeared a few times. In nucleotides, the CDR3 is TGTGCCAGCACCCAGACTAGCGGGGGGGAAGAGACCCAGTACTTC. It yields the protein CASTQTSGGEETQYF. The J gene is TRBJ2-5, the V gene TRBV25-1; 14 bases are a match to TRBD2. Germline V gene sequence: CDR1 MGHDK, CDR2 SYGVNS. Trimming at V came to 7 bases and at J to 3 bases, leaving 4 bases not matched to a gene. The CDR3 runs 15 residues.

This clonotype has just one count. The chain links TRBV10-3 to TRBJ2-6; D is uncertain. CDR3 length: 13 amino acids. The germline gives CDR1 ENHRY, CDR2 SYGVKD. V lost 3 bases and J 4 bases, leaving 4 bases between the germline ends. The CDR3, as DNA: TGTGCCATCAGTGAACAGGGGGCCAACGTCCTGACTTTC. It specifies CAISEQGANVLTF.

CDR3 DNA: TGTGCCAGCAGCTCGGAAGCCGCAACTAATGAAAAACTGTTTTTT. Translation: CASSSEAATNEKLFF. V is TRBV5-6 and J is TRBJ1-4; D uncertain. The germline V gene encodes CDR1 SGHDT and CDR2 YYEEEE. The CDR3 extends over 15 amino acids. Between the trimmed V and J ends, which lost 3 bases and 0 bases, there was a span of 9 bases.

The sample holds a few counts of this clonotype. The chain uses TRBV20-1 and TRBJ1-1; 12 bases match TRBD1. Germline loops: CDR1 DFQATT, CDR2 SNEGSKA (reference sequence). This CDR3 is 13 amino acids long. DNA for the CDR3: TGCAGGGGACAGGGGGCGAAGAACACTGAAGCTTTCTTT. Protein: CRGQGAKNTEAFF.

The gene calls are TRBV7-9 and TRBJ1-1, with D possibly being TRBD1 (6 bases). Germline V gene lookup returns CDR1 SEHNR and CDR2 FQNEAQ (reference sequence). The ends were cut back, 8 bases at V and 5 bases at J, with 18 bases in the middle. The CDR3 has 14 amino acids. DNA of the CDR3: TGTGCCAGCGGCGGGGTAGGGGGTGGGACTGAAGCTTTCTTT. This sequence encodes CASGGVGGGTEAFF.